Shown below are 12 T cell receptor beta chains from a single sample sequenced in a study of T cell changes during pregnancy in multiple sclerosis. Libraries were prepared by immunoSEQ multiplex PCR; TCRdb keeps only in-frame clonotypes and omits some of them. The profile shows 68,000 or so clones, around 92% of them singletons. The starting material was peripheral blood, obtained in the second trimester of pregnancy. The receptor set was obtained from a female donor in good health, enrolled as a control in a pregnancy study.

The rearrangement uses TRBV25-1 and TRBJ2-5; D is unresolved. Germline CDR1 reads MGHDK; CDR2 reads SYGVNS. The CDR3 contains 13 residues. Trimming removed 4 bases from V and 2 bases from J, with 8 bases in between. CDR3 in DNA: TGTGCCAGCAGTGCAGGATTTCAAGAGACCCAGTACTTC. This encodes CASSAGFQETQYF.

The chain is built from TRBV6-1 and TRBJ2-3, with D tentatively TRBD1 (6 bases). CDR3 length: 15 amino acids. V was cut by 6 bases and J by 3 bases, with 16 bases left in between. Germline V gives CDR1 MNHNS, CDR2 SASEGT. The CDR3, as DNA: TGTGCCAGCAGCCAGGGGCCAGGTAGGACAGATACGCAGTATTTT. Residues: CASSQGPGRTDTQYF.

V gene TRBV5-4 combines with J gene TRBJ1-2; 9 bases align to TRBD1. Germline V gives CDR1 SGHNT, CDR2 YYREEE (reference sequence). The CDR3 is 12 residues long. Losses at the gene ends were 4 bases for V and 8 bases for J; bases not matched to a gene: 3. The CDR3 DNA is TGTGCCAGCAGCGGGACAGGGATCGGCTACACCTTC. Its translation: CASSGTGIGYTF.

This clone was observed a handful of times. This chain links TRBV5-1 with TRBJ1-4, with a weak D call TRBD1 (5 bases). The V end was cut by 4 bases, the J end by 5 bases, with 12 bases between. CDR1 SGHRS and CDR2 YFSETQ come from the germline V gene. The CDR3 has 14 amino acids. The CDR3 here is CASSPSGGNEKLFF. DNA of the CDR3: TGCGCCAGCAGCCCGTCTGGGGGGAATGAAAAACTGTTTTTT.

The chain employs TRBV27 and TRBJ2-1, with D possibly TRBD2 on 7 matching bases. This CDR3 has 15 residues. V was clipped by 6 bases and J by 9 bases, with 21 bases between them. Germline V gene data show CDR1 as MNHEY and CDR2 as SMNVEV (reference sequence). For the CDR3, the DNA is TGTGCCAGCAGCCCTTCTGGCGGGGGCAGGGTTGAGCAGTTCTTC. Protein product: CASSPSGGGRVEQFF.

The chain recombines TRBV10-3 with TRBJ1-4; D not resolved. Germline V gene sequence: CDR1 ENHRY, CDR2 SYGVKD. This CDR3 comprises 15 residues. With 0 bases removed from V and 4 bases from J, the gap between germline ends came to 9 bases. The CDR3 protein is CAISESNKYNEKLFF. CDR3 coding DNA: TGTGCCATCAGTGAGTCGAACAAGTATAATGAAAAACTGTTTTTT.

CDR3 DNA: TGTGCCAGTAGTACCGGGGGTCTAGCGGAGATCGATGAGCAGTTCTTC. Protein sequence: CASSTGGLAEIDEQFF. The V and J genes are TRBV19 and TRBJ2-1, with 7 bases identical to TRBD2. Trimming removed 4 bases from V and 8 bases from J; junction bases left unmatched: 14. Germline V gene lookup returns CDR1 LNHDA and CDR2 SQIVND (reference sequence). The CDR3 is made up of 16 amino acids.

The chain has TRBV27 and TRBJ2-7; TRBD1 is a possible D gene (6 bases). CDR3 length: 15 amino acids. Germline CDR1 is MNHEY and CDR2 is SMNVEV (reference sequence). The V gene lost 6 bases and the J gene lost 1 base, with 16 bases spanning the gap. CDR3 in amino acids: CASRAQGQMSYEQYF. CDR3 in DNA: TGTGCCAGCAGGGCCCAAGGACAGATGTCCTACGAGCAGTACTTC.

To note about this clone: At one end the junction does not follow the germline gene, possibly because of a read error. V usage is TRBV6-1 and J usage is TRBJ2-4; tentative D call: TRBD1 (6 bases). The germline CDR1 and CDR2 sequences are MNHNS and SASEGT. CDR3 size: 11 residues. CDR3 sequence: CASSSRTDHHF. CDR3 nucleotide sequence: TGTGCCAGCAGTTCTCGGACAGATCACCACTTC.

The V gene is TRBV12-1, the J gene TRBJ1-2; the listed D gene, TRBD1, was not tested against the DNA. TRBV12-1 is assigned pseudogene status. The CDR3 sequence is 14 residues long. The chain's CDR3 is CASSFSTGEEGYTF. DNA of the CDR3: TGTGCCAGCAGCTTTAGTACAGGGGAGGAAGGCTACACCTTC.

The chain is built from TRBV5-4 and TRBJ2-1, with TRBD2 identical over 10 bases. In germline, CDR1 is SGHNT, CDR2 YYREEE (reference sequence). This CDR3 is built from 14 residues. Trimming cost V 3 bases and J 9 bases; bases outside gene matches: 6. The CDR3 sequence: CASSSGTSEGEQFF. The CDR3 DNA follows: TGTGCCAGCAGCTCCGGGACTAGCGAGGGTGAGCAGTTCTTC.

The J gene is TRBJ1-2, the V gene TRBV5-1; TRBD1 matches 7 bases. This CDR3 spans 13 amino acids. V shed 4 bases, J shed 8 bases, and the junction held 8 bases outside the gene matches. Germline V gene lookup returns CDR1 SGHRS and CDR2 YFSETQ. The CDR3 region has the DNA TGCGCCAGCAGCCCCGACAGGGTTCAGGGCTACACCTTC. Its translation: CASSPDRVQGYTF.